The 6 T cell receptor beta chains below come from one sample, sequenced in a study of T-cell memory formation after mild COVID-19. TCRdb reanalysed the 5' RACE reads using MiXCR and keeps one entry per CDR3 protein. This sample yields around 320,000 distinct CDR3 sequences, of which under 30% are seen a single time; about 13% belongs to the top ten. Sequenced sample: PBMCs or a T cell subset sorted from them (not recorded which). The source is an adult woman who had mild COVID-19 (a few samples of this study predate the infection). Cell type and time point are not known.

CDR3 amino acids: CASSLEGTSVDEQYF. The DNA for the CDR3 is TGTGCCAGCAGCTTAGAGGGGACTAGCGTCGACGAGCAGTACTTC. The chain recombines TRBV7-2 with TRBJ2-7; 10 bases fit TRBD2. The V and J ends lost 1 base and 5 bases, in that order; junction bases with no gene match: 5. The CDR3 sequence is 15 residues long. Germline CDR1 and CDR2: SGHTA and FQGNSA.

The chain recombines TRBV6-5 with TRBJ1-5; D might be TRBD1 (6 bases). Germline CDR1 and CDR2: MNHEY and SVGAGI. Between the trimmed V and J ends, which lost 8 bases and 1 base, there was a span of 12 bases. The CDR3 is made up of 14 amino acids. CDR3 nucleotides: TGTGCCAGCCAACAGGGACGGAGCAATCAGCCCCAGCATTTT. Translation gives CASQQGRSNQPQHF.

This clonotype was picked up many times. The chain has TRBV5-1 and TRBJ2-5; TRBD1 matches at 9 bases. Germline loops: CDR1 SGHRS, CDR2 YFSETQ. CDR3 length: 15 amino acids. Trimming took 3 bases from V and 6 from J; bases not matched to a gene: 9. CDR3 in DNA: TGCGCCAGCAGCTGGCGGGACAGGGTCGACAAGACCCAGTACTTC. Its protein product is CASSWRDRVDKTQYF. Filled out from reference TRBV5-1 and TRBJ2-5, the complete variable domain reads KAGVTQTPRYLIKTRGQQVTLSCSPISGHRSVSWYQQTPGQGLQFLFEYFSETQRNKGNFPGRFSGRQFSNSRSEMNVSTLELGDSALYLCASSWRDRVDKTQYFGPGTRLLVL.

V usage is TRBV5-1 and J usage is TRBJ1-6; D is uncertain. Trimming took 1 base from V and 8 from J, leaving 10 bases between them. Germline assignment: CDR1 SGHRS and CDR2 YFSETQ. The CDR3 has 14 residues. The CDR3 DNA sequence: TGCGCCAGCAGCTTGTCCCCTCTCGATTCACCCCTCCACTTT. Its translation: CASSLSPLDSPLHF.

This clonotype was seen many times. V gene TRBV7-6 combines with J gene TRBJ2-1; tentatively, D is TRBD1 (6 bases). Germline V gene lookup returns CDR1 SGHVS and CDR2 FNYEAQ. CDR3 size: 15 residues. Trimming pared 1 base from V and 6 bases from J, leaving 13 bases between. The CDR3 loop reads CASSLGTVAINEQFF. In DNA, the CDR3 is TGTGCCAGCAGCTTAGGGACAGTGGCGATCAATGAGCAGTTCTTC.

The rearrangement joins TRBV2 to TRBJ2-5; weak D call: TRBD1 (6 bases). The CDR3 spans 11 residues. Trimming took off 11 bases at V and 7 bases at J, with 14 bases between the two ends. In germline, CDR1 is SNHLY, CDR2 FYNNEI. CDR3 amino acids: CAGQGSGTQYF. CDR3 DNA sequence: TGTGCCGGTCAGGGGTCCGGGACCCAGTACTTC.